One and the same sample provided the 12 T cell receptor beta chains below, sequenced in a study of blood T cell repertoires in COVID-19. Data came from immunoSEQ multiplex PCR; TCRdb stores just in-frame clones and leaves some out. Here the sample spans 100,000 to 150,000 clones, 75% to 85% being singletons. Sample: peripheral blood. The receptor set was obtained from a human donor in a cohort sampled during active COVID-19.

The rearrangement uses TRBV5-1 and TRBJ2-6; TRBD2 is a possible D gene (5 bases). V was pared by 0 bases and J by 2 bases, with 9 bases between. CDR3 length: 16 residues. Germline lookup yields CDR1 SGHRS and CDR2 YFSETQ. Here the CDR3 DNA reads TGCGCCAGCAGCTTGGCACCCGGGACTGGGGCCAACGTCCTGACTTTC. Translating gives CASSLAPGTGANVLTF.

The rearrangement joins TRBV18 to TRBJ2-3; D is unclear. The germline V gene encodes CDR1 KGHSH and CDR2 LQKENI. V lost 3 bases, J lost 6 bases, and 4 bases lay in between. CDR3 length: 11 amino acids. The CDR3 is CASSPMDTQYF. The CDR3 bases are TGTGCCAGCTCACCCATGGATACGCAGTATTTT.

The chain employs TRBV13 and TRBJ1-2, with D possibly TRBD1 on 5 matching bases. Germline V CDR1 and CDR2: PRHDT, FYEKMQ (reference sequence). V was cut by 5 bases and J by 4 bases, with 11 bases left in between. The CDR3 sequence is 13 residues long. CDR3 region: CASSRGQGYGYTF. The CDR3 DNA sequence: TGTGCCAGCAGCAGAGGCCAGGGCTATGGCTACACCTTC.

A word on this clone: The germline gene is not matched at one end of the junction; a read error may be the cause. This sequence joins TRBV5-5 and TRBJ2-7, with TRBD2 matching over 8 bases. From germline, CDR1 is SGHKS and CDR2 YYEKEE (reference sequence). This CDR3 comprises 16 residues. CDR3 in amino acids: CARSFGAGGISYEQYF. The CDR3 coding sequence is TGTGCCCGCAGCTTCGGGGCGGGGGGCATCTCCTACGAGCAGTACTTC. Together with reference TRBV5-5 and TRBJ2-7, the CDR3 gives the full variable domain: DAGVTQSPTHLIKTRGQQVTLRCSPISGHKSVSWYQQVLGQGPQFIFQYYEKEERGRGNFPDRFSARQFPNYSSELNVNALLLGDSALYLCARSFGAGGISYEQYFGPGTRLTVT.

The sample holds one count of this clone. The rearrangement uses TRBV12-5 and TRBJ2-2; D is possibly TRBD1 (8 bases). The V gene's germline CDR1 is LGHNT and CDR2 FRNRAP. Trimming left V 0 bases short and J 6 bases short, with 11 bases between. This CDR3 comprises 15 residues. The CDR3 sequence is CASGLVQGGAGELFF. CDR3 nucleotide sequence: TGTGCTAGTGGTTTGGTACAGGGGGGGGCCGGGGAGCTGTTTTTT.

The CDR3 nucleotides read TGTGCCAGCAGCCTCTCCCGGGACTACCGCACAGATACGCAGTATTTT. It codes for CASSLSRDYRTDTQYF. This rearrangement joins TRBV7-9 to TRBJ2-3; 7 positions agree with TRBD2. Germline V gene lookup returns CDR1 SEHNR and CDR2 FQNEAQ (reference sequence). This CDR3 region has 16 residues. The junction had 9 bases not matched to a gene; V was cut back by 5 bases and J by 1 base.

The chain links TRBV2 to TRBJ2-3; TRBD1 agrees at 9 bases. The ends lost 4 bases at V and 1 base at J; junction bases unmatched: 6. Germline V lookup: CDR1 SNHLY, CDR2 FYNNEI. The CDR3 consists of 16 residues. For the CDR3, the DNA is TGTGCCAGCAGTGGGGGGACAGGGAAAGGCACAGATACGCAGTATTTT. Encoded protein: CASSGGTGKGTDTQYF. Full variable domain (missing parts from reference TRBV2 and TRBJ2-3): EPEVTQTPSHQVTQMGQEVILRCVPISNHLYFYWYRQILGQKVEFLVSFYNNEISEKSEIFDDQFSVERPDGSNFTLKIRSTKLEDSAMYFCASSGGTGKGTDTQYFGPGTRLTVL.

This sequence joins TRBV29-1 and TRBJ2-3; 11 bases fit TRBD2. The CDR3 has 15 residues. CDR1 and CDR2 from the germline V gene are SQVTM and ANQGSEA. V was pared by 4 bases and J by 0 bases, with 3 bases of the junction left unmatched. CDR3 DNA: TGCAGCGTTGTTAGACTAGCGGGGAGCACAGATACGCAGTATTTT. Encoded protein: CSVVRLAGSTDTQYF.

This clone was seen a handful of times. DNA for the CDR3: TGTGCCAGCAGCTTAGGAGCACAGGGGAATTCACCCCTCCACTTT. Protein sequence: CASSLGAQGNSPLHF. The chain is built from TRBV5-6 and TRBJ1-6; TRBD1 matches at 7 bases. Trimming cost V 2 bases and J 7 bases; bases outside gene matches: 6. CDR1 and CDR2 from the germline V gene are SGHDT and YYEEEE. The CDR3 is 15 amino acids. The full variable domain, with the rest looked up from reference TRBV5-6 and TRBJ1-6, is DAGVTQSPTHLIKTRGQQVTLRCSPKSGHDTVSWYQQALGQGPQFIFQYYEEEERQRGNFPDRFSGHQFPNYSSELNVNALLLGDSALYLCASSLGAQGNSPLHFGNGTRLTVT.

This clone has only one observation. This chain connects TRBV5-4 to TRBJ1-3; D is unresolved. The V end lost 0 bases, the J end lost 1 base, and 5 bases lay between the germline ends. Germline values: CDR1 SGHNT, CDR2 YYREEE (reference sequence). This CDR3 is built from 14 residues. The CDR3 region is CASSLGRSGNTIYF. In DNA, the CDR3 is TGTGCCAGCAGCTTGGGCAGATCTGGAAACACCATATATTTT.

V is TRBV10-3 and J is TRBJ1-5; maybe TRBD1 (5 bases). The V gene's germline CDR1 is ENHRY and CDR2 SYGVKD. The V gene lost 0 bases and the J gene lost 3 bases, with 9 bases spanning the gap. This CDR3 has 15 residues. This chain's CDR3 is CAISESTGDNQPQHF. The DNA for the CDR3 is TGTGCCATCAGTGAGTCAACAGGAGACAATCAGCCCCAGCATTTT.

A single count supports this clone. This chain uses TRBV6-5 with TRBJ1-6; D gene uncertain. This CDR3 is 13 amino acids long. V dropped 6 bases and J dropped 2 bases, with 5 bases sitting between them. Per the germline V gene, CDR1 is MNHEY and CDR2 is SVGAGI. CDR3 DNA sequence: TGTGCCAGCAGCCTTACCTATAATTCACCCCTCCACTTT. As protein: CASSLTYNSPLHF.